These 10 T cell receptor beta chains originate from one sample sequenced in a study of a mutant IDH1 vaccine in newly diagnosed glioma. Produced via immunoSEQ multiplex PCR; TCRdb's table is partial and in-frame only. The table has some 21,000 clones, around 82% seen once; the top ten hold 2.8%. These receptors lack a known antigen. Time point described: week 47, end of study. It was 300 ug of mutant IDH1 20-mer peptide that made up each vaccine dose, given with topical imiquimod. The sequencing used PBMCs, collected from a glioma patient whose treatment included an IDH1 peptide vaccine. The receptor set was obtained from a man aged 35-49 years with glioma.

This sequence joins TRBV6-5 and TRBJ2-1; TRBD2 aligns across 14 bases. Trimming at V came to 4 bases and at J to 10 bases, leaving 9 bases not matched to a gene. CDR1 and CDR2 (germline): MNHEY, SVGAGI. The length of the CDR3 is 16 residues. The CDR3 coding sequence is TGTGCCAGCAGTTCGGCCGGGACTAGCGGGAGTCAGGAGCAGTTCTTC. It codes for CASSSAGTSGSQEQFF.

The chain is built from TRBV10-3 and TRBJ1-1, with 9 bases that match TRBD1. V trimming: 6 bases; J trimming: 4 bases; junction bases outside the gene matches: 12. Germline lookup yields CDR1 ENHRY and CDR2 SYGVKD. CDR3 length: 16 residues. CDR3 loop: CAIRGQGPKDGTEAFF. CDR3 bases: TGTGCCATCAGGGGACAGGGACCCAAGGATGGCACTGAAGCTTTCTTT.

V usage is TRBV7-9 and J usage is TRBJ2-3; 12 nucleotides agree with TRBD2. The V and J ends lost 5 bases and 2 bases, in that order; junction bases with no gene match: 5. Germline loops: CDR1 SEHNR, CDR2 FQNEAQ (reference sequence). The CDR3 extends over 16 amino acids. CDR3 sequence (DNA): TGTGCCAGCAGCACGACTAGCGGGGGACTCACAGATACGCAGTATTTT. This encodes CASSTTSGGLTDTQYF.

The J gene is TRBJ1-3, the V gene TRBV19; D is uncertain. Germline loops: CDR1 LNHDA, CDR2 SQIVND (reference sequence). The V end was cut by 4 bases, the J end by 2 bases, with 9 bases between. The CDR3 totals 14 residues. The CDR3 coding sequence is TGTGCCAGTAGTACCCGAGGCGCTGGAAACACCATATATTTT. Its protein is CASSTRGAGNTIYF.

This clone was detected once. Compared with germline, one end of the junction differs, possibly owing to a read error. CDR3 protein: CASSPRTTGGTDTQYF. The DNA for the CDR3 is TGTGCCAGCAGCCCACGAACGACGGGGGGCACGGATACGCAGTATTTT. This chain links TRBV7-2 with TRBJ2-3; weak D call: TRBD2 (7 bases). This CDR3 has 16 amino acids. Germline V lookup: CDR1 SGHTA, CDR2 FQGNSA.

The rearrangement joins TRBV5-8 to TRBJ2-6; D gene unclear. The CDR3 consists of 14 residues. From germline, CDR1 is SGHTS and CDR2 YDEGEE. The CDR3 region has the DNA TGTGCAACGAGGCATCGGGCTGGGGCCAACGTCCTGACTTTC. It codes for CATRHRAGANVLTF.

The gene calls are TRBV19 and TRBJ1-4; 8 bases are shared with TRBD1. The CDR3 has 15 residues. With 3 bases clipped from V and 7 bases from J, the junction kept 7 bases outside the gene matches. The V gene's germline CDR1 is LNHDA and CDR2 SQIVND (reference sequence). In DNA form, the CDR3 reads TGTGCCAGTAGTATTTGGACAGGGCTGGGTGAAAAACTGTTTTTT. This codes for CASSIWTGLGEKLFF.

J is TRBJ2-3 and V is TRBV5-1; 12 nucleotides line up with TRBD2. Germline V CDR1 and CDR2: SGHRS, YFSETQ. With V trimmed by 4 bases and J by 6 bases, 6 bases remained unmatched. This CDR3 contains 15 residues. CDR3 amino acids: CASSMTSGRTDTQYF. The DNA of the CDR3 is TGCGCCAGCAGCATGACTAGCGGGAGAACTGATACGCAGTATTTT.

This clone was counted only a few times. The chain couples TRBV7-2 to TRBJ2-1; a possible D gene is TRBD1 (6 bases). This CDR3 spans 15 amino acids. V shed 5 bases and J shed 6 bases, with 17 bases lying between them. Per germline, CDR1 SGHTA and CDR2 FQGNSA. The DNA of the CDR3 is TGTGCCAGCAGCAGAGTGGGGACATCGCTCAATGAGCAGTTCTTC. Translated: CASSRVGTSLNEQFF.

This clone was recorded only once. V gene TRBV7-9 combines with J gene TRBJ2-3; D possibly matches TRBD1 or TRBD2 (5 bases each). CDR1 and CDR2 from the germline V gene are SEHNR and FQNEAQ (reference sequence). The CDR3 runs 14 residues. V gave up 3 bases and J gave up 6 bases, with 13 bases separating them. In DNA form, the CDR3 reads TGTGCCAGCAGCTTGGGGGATCCCCCGGATACGCAGTATTTT. Translation: CASSLGDPPDTQYF.